The clone carrying this T cell receptor beta chain was observed a handful of times. The target antigen is unknown. This record comes from a study of human versus mouse CDR3 diversity and MHC coevolution. General observations from the study: Human T cells underwent selection on roughly 6 different MHC II alleles. Humans had the largest estimated TCR beta repertoire, about 1.5 million clonotypes. Clonal inequality was lowest in two of the three human donors. Compared with mice, human CDR3s carried more deletions and insertions on average.

TCRdb's table, derived via immunoSEQ multiplex PCR, lists solely in-frame clones and lacks some. This table holds 50,000 to 70,000 clones, just under 95% found once. Trimming removed 0 bases at V and 4 bases at J, with 7 bases between. Germline V gives CDR1 WNHNN, CDR2 SYGVQD (reference sequence). The CDR3 totals 14 residues. The chain carries TRBV10-1 and TRBJ1-3; the D is unclear. The sequence was obtained from a person aged 55 to 70 in good health. Material for sequencing was naive CD4+ T cells from blood. Subset: CD45RO-negative CD62L-positive naive CD4 T cells. CDR3: CASSESTGGNTIYF. Here the CDR3 DNA reads TGCGCCAGCAGTGAGTCTACGGGGGGAAACACCATATATTTT.